This T cell receptor beta chain was sequenced in a study of cytomegalovirus exposure and HLA in healthy donors (dated by TCRdb to between 2016 and 2019). Some background on the complete study: In an earlier analysis of several hundred of the donors, 276 Gb of sequence data and 117 million unique TCR beta sequences from about 179 million T cells were reported. Roughly 300 gigabases of sequencing data and around 88 million unique TCR sequences made up an early release that covered nearly 650 HLA-typed donors. Among the roughly 370 genotyped donors, approximately 76% belonged to the genetic ancestry cluster associated with self-reported Caucasian donors. The study aimed to test whether cataloging public T cell receptors could reveal signatures of past pathogen exposure. Using immunosequencing, the study profiled T cell repertoires from 640 or so subjects and related those repertoires to cytomegalovirus serostatus. Besides the first cohort of hundreds of subjects, a separate validation cohort made up of 120 different subjects was used. The study combined high-throughput TCR immunosequencing, statistical association of individual TCRs with disease status, and machine learning to predict cytomegalovirus infection status. To study patterns of TCR occurrence, a later analysis re-analyzed previously published TCR beta repertoires from several hundred donors and added high-resolution HLA genotyping. Rather than using new phenotypic data, the later analysis identified candidate immune exposures from TCR beta sequences and from how often those sequences occurred across donors. An earlier analysis of around 580 of the donors used high-throughput TCR beta sequencing to judge whether each TCR beta V gene segment behaved as functional or pseudogenic. Alongside the repertoire data, information on donor age, sex, ethnicity and CMV serostatus was compiled. Genome-wide SNP genotypes for about 65% of the roughly 670 donors were used in a later genetic analysis, which treated that subset as a discovery cohort. All discovery cohort repertoires had been generated using a single sequencing platform. Both class I and class II loci were covered by HLA typing, at four-digit resolution. Typing coverage differed by locus: A, B, C, DRB1 and DQB1 were typed in about 629-630 donors, DQA1 in 500 to 550, DPA1 in around 610, and DPB1 in just under 490. Roughly 5 DR-DQ haplotypes were treated as single units for association and clustering because of strong linkage in the cohort. On average, approximately 250,000 unique TCR beta nucleotide sequences were sequenced per donor among several hundred genotyped donors of the cohort, with roughly 18% of those sequences being non-productive.

The cysteine opens and the phenylalanine closes a CDR3 of 14 amino acids. Solely the CDR3 DNA is kept, with 42 bases framed from the first base. Sequences SGHVS (CDR1) and FQNEAQ (CDR2) are obtained from the germline V gene. The germline V and J ends show losses of 3 bases and 3 bases respectively, and no gene match explains 2 bases of the junction. Comments on this clone: The specificity of this receptor is unknown. Qualities for individual bases were not recorded, and no much larger clone is one base off.

Findings and caveats that apply to the study as a whole: In this cohort, only TCR beta chains were sequenced, and detectable features were limited by the absence of alpha or paired-chain data. In an earlier analysis of over 550 of the donors, most TCR beta V segments were observed in productive rearrangements about 87% or about 30% of the time, broadly matching IMGT annotations. A later analysis found that HLA-associated TCR beta chains were more clonally expanded and had lower generation probabilities than equally common non-associated chains. A later genetic analysis reported fewer N-insertions in productive TCRs among donors in an Asian-associated ancestry cluster than the roughly 620-donor mean. In a later analysis, the rate of TCR association differed among HLA loci, with DRB1 alleles having the most associated TCRs and HLA-C alleles having the fewest. When HLA alleles, especially DR and DQ, strongly co-occurred, TCR associations were difficult to assign to individual alleles. Linkage disequilibrium might explain the correlated functional status among segregating V segments, but an unknown experimental factor could not be ruled out. A later genetic analysis associated a missense DCLRE1C variant with V-gene and J-gene trimming of TCR beta chains, and an independent cohort replicated the association. HLA typing was unavailable for some donors at each locus, so association tests used only the typed subset. A cluster of highly shared sequence variants was judged likely to be a technical artifact of the sequencing pipeline. In a later analysis, several top co-occurrence clusters were reported to appear linked to parvovirus B19, influenza, CMV and Epstein-Barr virus. In a later analysis, over 15,000 TCR beta sequences were associated with specific HLA alleles at a false discovery rate of 0.05. Three of the identified cytomegalovirus-associated TCR beta chains were confirmed in vitro to be specific for cytomegalovirus antigens. Cytomegalovirus status was reported to be diagnosed by the classifier with high specificity and sensitivity in both the original and validation cohorts. It was suggested by the authors that the approach could potentially be generalized to other disease states and immunological phenotypes. Fewer than 20 rarely observed V segments, including chromosome 9 orphons, were excluded from the earlier analysis of several hundred of the donors because counts were too low. CMV serostatus was the only immune exposure information available for the cohort. While some public TCRs were present in many individuals, most TCR sequences turned up only very rarely across donors. In a later analysis, most CMV-associated TCR beta chains were found to appear HLA-restricted, with HLA associations seemingly driven largely by CMV exposure. The 87-base-pair reads could not distinguish some IMGT-functional V segments, including TRBV6-2 and TRBV6-3, so those segments were excluded. Presence/absence analyses assumed roughly uniform sequencing depth across donors, an assumption that may not hold. The study gave a list of about 160 TCR beta chains associated with cytomegalovirus. A further reported finding was that TCR beta sequences accurately predicted the HLA-A and HLA-B alleles for most subjects in the first cohort.

The cohort comprised 710 or so healthy bone marrow donors. At the time of sampling, all cohort members were nominally healthy, though unrecorded immune exposures were likely present. The donor tested CMV seronegative and was one of the 352 seronegative cohort members. Every donor gave a peripheral blood sample, and the peripheral blood mononuclear cells from that sample were used for TCR beta sequencing. Genomic DNA was extracted from the blood cell samples with the Qiagen DNeasy Blood Extraction Kit. Library creation used the immunoSEQ multiplex PCR assay. For the multiplex PCR, a mixture combining 60 forward primers for TCR Vbeta segments and 13 reverse primers for TCR Jbeta segments was used. The CDR3 region of rearranged TCR beta genes was amplified from genomic DNA with a multiplex PCR assay. On the Illumina HiSeq System, the amplified TCR beta libraries were sequenced as 87-base-pair reads. The original pipeline was this. A later analysis tallied around 82 million unique TCR beta chains across the 550 to 850 repertoires, and approximately 12 million of those chains were shared by two or more donors. A nearest-neighbor algorithm error-corrected the raw reads and collapsed the reads into unique sequences, merging closely related sequences to remove PCR and sequencing errors. CDR3 sequences were aligned to IMGT reference sequences to assign V, D and J gene segments. For a sequence to be retained, a match of at least six nucleotides to both a V gene segment and a J gene segment was required. Rearrangements were classified as productive when the CDR3 lacked stop codons and remained in frame with V and J, and all other rearrangements were classified as non-productive. Following IMGT convention, CDR3 was defined as the stretch from the second conserved V-encoded cysteine to the conserved J-encoded phenylalanine. In an earlier analysis of around 640 of the donors, sequences lacking an unambiguous match to a single V gene segment were excluded. In an earlier analysis of approximately 500 of the donors, a V segment was called functional when productive rearrangements were above 56.7%, and segregating when the standard deviation between donors exceeded 5%. A statistical classification framework was built to diagnose cytomegalovirus status from the catalog of TCR beta chain sequences. V and J gene assignment, in a later analysis, came from comparing TCR nucleotide sequences with IMGT/GENE-DB human TR gene sequences. The TCRdist pipeline was used in a later analysis to assign CDR3 sequences and most-parsimonious VDJ recombination scenarios. In a later analysis, every TCR beta chain was defined by the combination of its CDR3 amino acid sequence and its V-gene family, and reads without a unique V-gene family were dropped. A later analysis removed nearly 600 highly shared, low-generation-probability nucleotide sequences to deal with suspected cross-contamination and a sequencing artifact. In a later analysis, a clonal expansion index for each public chain was calculated from normalized within-repertoire ranks of inferred template counts. Generation probabilities in a later analysis came from a VDJ recombination model fitted to out-of-frame rearrangements, and those results were checked against IGoR. Hypergeometric tests were used in a later analysis to score TCR-TCR, TCR-HLA and TCR-CMV co-occurrence, with a repertoire-size bias correction applied to the TCR pairs. In a later analysis, false discovery rates were estimated by permuting HLA or CMV assignments 20 times. In a later analysis, co-occurring TCRs were grouped with DBSCAN, and TCRdist sequence similarity was added when clustering was performed within HLA-allele-positive subsets. Co-occurrence clustering excluded repertoires with fewer than 30,000 or more than 120,000 public chains, plus five with anomalous nucleotide sharing. TCRdb's version of the immuneACCESS table is confined to in-frame rearrangements and falls short of the full clone set. An unresolved V gene accounts for under half of the shortfall where checked; the remainder is of unknown origin. The DNA was the basis for D and trimming; V, J and clone size are from that table. This sample holds about 110,000 clones; approximately 69% were observed only once. The ten largest clones take up roughly 3.2% of the sample.

This TCR derives from a man aged 25 to 40 in good health and CMV-seronegative. The sequenced material came from PBMCs. The chain is encoded by TRBV7-8 joined to TRBJ1-1; 9 junctional bases match TRBD1. The DNA reads as follows: TGTGCCAGCAGCTTCCGGGACAGGGACACTGAAGCTTTCTTT. Protein translation: CASSFRDRDTEAFF.